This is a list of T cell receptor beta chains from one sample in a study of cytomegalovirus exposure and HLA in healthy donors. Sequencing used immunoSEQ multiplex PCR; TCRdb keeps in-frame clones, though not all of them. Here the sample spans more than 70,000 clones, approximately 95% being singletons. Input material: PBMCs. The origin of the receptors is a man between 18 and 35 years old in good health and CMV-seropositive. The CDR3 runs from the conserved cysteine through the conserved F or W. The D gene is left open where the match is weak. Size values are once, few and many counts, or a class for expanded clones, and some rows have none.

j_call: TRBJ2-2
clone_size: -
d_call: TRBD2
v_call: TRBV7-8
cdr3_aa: CASSFRGLAATGELFF
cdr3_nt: TGTGCCAGCAGCTTTCGGGGACTAGCGGCCACCGGGGAGCTGTTTTTT

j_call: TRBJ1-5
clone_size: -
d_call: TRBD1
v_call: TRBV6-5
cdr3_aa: CASGDRGGQPQHF
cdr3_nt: TGTGCCAGCGGGGACAGGGGAGGTCAGCCCCAGCATTTT

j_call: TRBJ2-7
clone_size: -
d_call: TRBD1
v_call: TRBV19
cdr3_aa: CASSIGGTGFYEQYF
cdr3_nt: TGTGCCAGTAGTATAGGCGGGACAGGGTTCTACGAGCAGTACTTC

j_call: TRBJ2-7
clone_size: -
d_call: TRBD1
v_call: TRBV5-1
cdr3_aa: CASSLGLTTGEGQYF
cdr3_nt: TGCGCCAGCAGCTTGGGCCTTACCACAGGGGAAGGGCAGTACTTC

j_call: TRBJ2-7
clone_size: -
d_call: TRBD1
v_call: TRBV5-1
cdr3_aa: CASSSGQSPYEQYF
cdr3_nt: TGCGCCAGCAGCTCGGGACAGTCCCCTTACGAGCAGTACTTC

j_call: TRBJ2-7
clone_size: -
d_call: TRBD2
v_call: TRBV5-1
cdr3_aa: CASSLGSGGRAEQYF
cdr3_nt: TGCGCCAGCAGCTTGGGATCTGGCGGGAGGGCCGAACAGTACTTC

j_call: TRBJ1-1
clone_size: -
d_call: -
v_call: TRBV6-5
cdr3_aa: CASGGGIPEAFF
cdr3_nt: TGTGCCAGCGGCGGGGGGATCCCTGAAGCTTTCTTT

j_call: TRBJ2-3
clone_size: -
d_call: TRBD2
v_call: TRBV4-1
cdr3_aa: CASSRPPGGDTQYF
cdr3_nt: TGCGCCAGCAGCCGCCCCCCGGGAGGAGATACGCAGTATTTT

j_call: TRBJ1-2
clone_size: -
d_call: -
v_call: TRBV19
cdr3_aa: CASTSTEANGYTF
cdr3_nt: TGTGCCAGTACTTCGACCGAGGCGAATGGCTACACCTTC

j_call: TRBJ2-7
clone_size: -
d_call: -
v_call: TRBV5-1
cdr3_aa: CASSLEDSSYEQYF
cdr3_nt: TGCGCCAGCAGCTTGGAGGACAGCTCCTACGAGCAGTACTTC

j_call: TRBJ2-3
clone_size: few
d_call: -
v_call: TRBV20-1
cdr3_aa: CSAQGTDTQYF
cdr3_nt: TGCAGTGCCCAGGGCACAGATACGCAGTATTTT

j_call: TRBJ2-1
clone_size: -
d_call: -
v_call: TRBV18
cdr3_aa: CASSPPESRGNEQFF
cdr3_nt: TGTGCCAGCTCACCACCGGAGTCCAGAGGAAATGAGCAGTTCTTC

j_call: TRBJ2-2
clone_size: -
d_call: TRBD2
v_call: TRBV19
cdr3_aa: CASSIIGAGGPAGELFF
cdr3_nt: TGTGCCAGTAGTATAATTGGGGCGGGAGGACCTGCCGGGGAGCTGTTTTTT

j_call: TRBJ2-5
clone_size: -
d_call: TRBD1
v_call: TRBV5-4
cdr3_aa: CASSLGQGGRQETQYF
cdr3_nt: TGTGCCAGCAGCTTGGGACAGGGGGGACGGCAAGAGACCCAGTACTTC

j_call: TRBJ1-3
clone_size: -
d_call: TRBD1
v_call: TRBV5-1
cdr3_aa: CASSLGQGNERNTIYF
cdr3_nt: TGCGCCAGCAGCTTGGGACAGGGGAATGAGAGAAACACCATATATTTT

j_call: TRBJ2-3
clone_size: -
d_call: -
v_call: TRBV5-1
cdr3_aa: CASSIQGRPVYF
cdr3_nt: TGCGCCAGCAGTATACAGGGTCGCCCGGTGTATTTT

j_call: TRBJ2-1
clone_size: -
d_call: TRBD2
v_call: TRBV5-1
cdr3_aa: CASSLRLALDNEQFF
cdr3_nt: TGCGCCAGCAGCTTGAGACTAGCGTTAGACAATGAGCAGTTCTTC